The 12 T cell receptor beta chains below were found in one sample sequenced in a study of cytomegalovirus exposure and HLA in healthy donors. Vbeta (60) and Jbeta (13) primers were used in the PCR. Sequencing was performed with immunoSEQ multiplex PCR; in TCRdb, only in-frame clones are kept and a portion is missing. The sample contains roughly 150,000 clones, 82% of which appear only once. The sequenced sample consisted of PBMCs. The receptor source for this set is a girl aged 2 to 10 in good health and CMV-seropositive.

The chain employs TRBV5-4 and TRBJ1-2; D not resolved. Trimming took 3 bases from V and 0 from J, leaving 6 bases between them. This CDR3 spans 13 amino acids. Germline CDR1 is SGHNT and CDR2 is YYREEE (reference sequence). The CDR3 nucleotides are TGTGCCAGCAGCTCCGAGACTAACTATGGCTACACCTTC. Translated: CASSSETNYGYTF.

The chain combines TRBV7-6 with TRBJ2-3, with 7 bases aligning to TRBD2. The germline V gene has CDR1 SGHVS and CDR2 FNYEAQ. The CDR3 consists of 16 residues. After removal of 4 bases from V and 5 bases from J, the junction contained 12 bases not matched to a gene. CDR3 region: CASSSNREAGLDTQYF. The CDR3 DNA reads TGTGCCAGCAGCTCCAATCGGGAGGCCGGGCTAGATACGCAGTATTTT.

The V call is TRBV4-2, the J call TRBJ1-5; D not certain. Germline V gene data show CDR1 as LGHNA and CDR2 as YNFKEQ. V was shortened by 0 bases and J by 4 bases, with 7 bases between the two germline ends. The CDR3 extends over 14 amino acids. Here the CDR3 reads CASSQEGGNQPQHF. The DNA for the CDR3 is TGTGCCAGCAGCCAAGAAGGAGGGAATCAGCCCCAGCATTTT.

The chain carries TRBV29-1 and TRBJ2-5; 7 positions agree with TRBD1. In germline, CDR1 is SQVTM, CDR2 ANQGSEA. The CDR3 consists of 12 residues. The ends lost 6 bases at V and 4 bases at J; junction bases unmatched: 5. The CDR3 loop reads CSVRTGGETQYF. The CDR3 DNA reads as TGCAGCGTGCGGACAGGTGGAGAGACCCAGTACTTC.

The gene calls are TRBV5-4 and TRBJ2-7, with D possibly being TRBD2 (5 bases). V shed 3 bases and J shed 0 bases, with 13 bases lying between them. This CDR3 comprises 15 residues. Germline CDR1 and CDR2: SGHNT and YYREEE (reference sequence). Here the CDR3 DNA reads TGTGCCAGCAGCTCCCCGTTGGGGAGCTCCTACGAGCAGTACTTC. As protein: CASSSPLGSSYEQYF.

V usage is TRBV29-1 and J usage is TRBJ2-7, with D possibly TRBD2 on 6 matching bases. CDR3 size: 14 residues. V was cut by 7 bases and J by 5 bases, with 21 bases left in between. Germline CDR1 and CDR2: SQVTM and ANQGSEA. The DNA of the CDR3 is TGCAGCGCTGCCAAGACTAGTTTCATCGACGAGCAGTACTTC. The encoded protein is CSAAKTSFIDEQYF.

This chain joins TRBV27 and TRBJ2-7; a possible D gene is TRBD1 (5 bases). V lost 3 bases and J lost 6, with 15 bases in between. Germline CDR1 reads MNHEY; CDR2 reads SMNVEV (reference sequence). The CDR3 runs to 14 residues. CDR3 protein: CASSLWGPESEQYF. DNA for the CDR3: TGTGCCAGCAGTTTGTGGGGCCCCGAGAGCGAGCAGTACTTC.

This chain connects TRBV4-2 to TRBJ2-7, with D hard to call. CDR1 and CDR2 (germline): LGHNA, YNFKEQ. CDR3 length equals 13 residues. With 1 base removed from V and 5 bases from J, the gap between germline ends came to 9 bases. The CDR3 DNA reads TGTGCCAGCAGCCAAGCGAGAATTGACGAGCAGTACTTC. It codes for CASSQARIDEQYF.

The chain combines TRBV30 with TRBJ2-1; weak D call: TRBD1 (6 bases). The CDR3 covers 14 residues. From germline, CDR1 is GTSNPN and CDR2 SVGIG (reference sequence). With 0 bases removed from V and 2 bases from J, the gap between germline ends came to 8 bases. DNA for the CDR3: TGTGCCTGGAGTGTTTCAGGGGCCTACAATGAGCAGTTCTTC. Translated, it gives CAWSVSGAYNEQFF.

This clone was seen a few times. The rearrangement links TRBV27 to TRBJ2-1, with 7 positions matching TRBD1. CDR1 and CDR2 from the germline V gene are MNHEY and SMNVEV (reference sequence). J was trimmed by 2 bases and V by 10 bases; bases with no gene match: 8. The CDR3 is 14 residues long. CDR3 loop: CATKGQGAYNEQFF. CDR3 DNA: TGTGCCACAAAGGGGCAGGGGGCCTACAATGAGCAGTTCTTC.

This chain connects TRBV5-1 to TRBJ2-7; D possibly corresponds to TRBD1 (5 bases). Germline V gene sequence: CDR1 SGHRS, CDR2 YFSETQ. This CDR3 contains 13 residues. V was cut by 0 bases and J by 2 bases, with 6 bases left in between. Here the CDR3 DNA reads TGCGCCAGCAGCTTGGAACAGGCCTACGAGCAGTACTTC. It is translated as CASSLEQAYEQYF.

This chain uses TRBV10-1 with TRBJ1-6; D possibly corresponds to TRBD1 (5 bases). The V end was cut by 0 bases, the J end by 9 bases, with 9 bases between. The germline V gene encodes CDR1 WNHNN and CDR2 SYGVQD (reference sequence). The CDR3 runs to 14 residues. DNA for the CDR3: TGCGCCAGCAGTGAGTCGGCGGGGGTTTCACCCCTCCACTTT. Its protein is CASSESAGVSPLHF.